Below are 25 T cell receptor beta chains sequenced from a single sample in a study of T cells in Graves' hyperthyroidism and ophthalmopathy. Regions amplified from RNA transcripts were the TCR beta CDR3 regions. A first-round RT-PCR of the TCR CDR3 used the HTBI primer set. Each CDR3 protein is one row after TCRdb ran MiXCR on the multiplex PCR reads. The table records a few hundred thousand distinct CDR3 sequences, around 20% of them present only once. Sequenced material: blood. These receptor sequences come from a woman aged 45 to 65 with Graves' hyperthyroidism.

Ten or more counts support this clonotype. As DNA, the CDR3 is TGCAGTGCGGTGTGGACAGGGAAATCGGACGAGCAGTACTTC. It translates to CSAVWTGKSDEQYF. The chain uses TRBV20-1 and TRBJ2-7; TRBD1 matches at 8 bases. The CDR3 is made up of 14 amino acids. The germline V gene encodes CDR1 DFQATT and CDR2 SNEGSKA (reference sequence). The V and J ends lost 6 bases and 5 bases, in that order; junction bases with no gene match: 12.

This sequence joins TRBV29-1 and TRBJ2-2; D is ambiguous. The CDR3 extends over 13 amino acids. Germline CDR1 SQVTM, CDR2 ANQGSEA. V dropped 4 bases and J dropped 4 bases, with 10 bases sitting between them. The CDR3 loop is CSVGVSSTGELFF. Here the CDR3 DNA reads TGCAGCGTTGGTGTCTCATCCACCGGGGAGCTGTTTTTT.

In this sample, this clonotype turned up many times. The genes are TRBV6-1 and TRBJ1-2; tentative D call: TRBD1 (5 bases). The CDR3 runs 14 residues. The V end was cut by 6 bases, the J end by 0 bases, with 11 bases between. Looked up from germline, CDR1 is MNHNS and CDR2 is SASEGT. CDR3 sequence (DNA): TGTGCCAGCAGGCAGGGAACGTCTAACTATGGCTACACCTTC. It codes for CASRQGTSNYGYTF.

This clonotype is a singleton in its sample. J is TRBJ2-7 and V is TRBV10-3; the match to TRBD2 covers 10 bases. The V gene's germline CDR1 is ENHRY and CDR2 SYGVKD. CDR3 length: 15 amino acids. J was trimmed by 5 bases and V by 2 bases; bases with no gene match: 6. In DNA form, the CDR3 reads TGTGCCATCAGTGAGACGGAGCTAGCGGGAGACGAGCAGTACTTC. Residues: CAISETELAGDEQYF.

Many counts were recorded for this clonotype. This chain uses TRBV27 with TRBJ2-3, with D unresolved. V was cut by 11 bases and J by 1 base, with 10 bases left in between. This CDR3 is built from 12 residues. Per germline, CDR1 MNHEY and CDR2 SMNVEV (reference sequence). CDR3 region: CALGPRTDTQYF. CDR3 nucleotides: TGTGCCTTAGGCCCTCGCACAGATACGCAGTATTTT.

This clonotype was detected many times. V usage is TRBV2 and J usage is TRBJ1-2, with D perhaps matching TRBD1 (5 bases). Trimming cost V 6 bases and J 7 bases, with 15 bases left between them. The CDR3 has 13 amino acids. Germline V gene data show CDR1 as SNHLY and CDR2 as FYNNEI. The CDR3 reads CASRPGTRGGYTF. Here the CDR3 DNA reads TGTGCCAGCAGACCCGGGACCCGGGGTGGCTACACCTTC.

The chain joins TRBV6-5 to TRBJ1-1, with D tentatively TRBD1 (5 bases). Germline V gene sequence: CDR1 MNHEY, CDR2 SVGAGI. Deletions cut 0 bases from V and 4 bases from J, with 12 bases between. The CDR3 is 15 amino acids. The CDR3 DNA reads TGTGCCAGCAGTTACTCGATTAGTGGGGGCACTGAAGCTTTCTTT. It codes for CASSYSISGGTEAFF.

This clonotype was counted only a few times. Since a much larger clone is just one base distant, this may be a read error. This chain uses TRBV11-2 with TRBJ1-2; tentatively, D is TRBD1 (6 bases). Trimming took 5 bases from V and 4 from J, leaving 20 bases between them. CDR3 length: 16 residues. CDR1 is SGHAT and CDR2 is FQNNGV in the germline V gene. The CDR3 spells CASSLSGGQMGYGYTF. DNA of the CDR3: TGTGCCAGCAGCCTCTCCGGGGGGCAGATGGGCTATGGCTACACCTTC.

The chain has TRBV6-1 and TRBJ2-5; D gene ambiguous. CDR1 and CDR2 from the germline V gene are MNHNS and SASEGT. The CDR3 totals 10 residues. V was cut by 8 bases and J by 7 bases, with 8 bases left in between. CDR3 loop: CASALGTQYF. CDR3 sequence (DNA): TGTGCCAGCGCCCTAGGGACCCAGTACTTC.

The table lists this clonotype with many counts. This chain uses TRBV11-2 with TRBJ2-1, with D uncertain. V lost 2 bases to trimming and J lost 10 bases, with 9 bases between them. Germline V CDR1 and CDR2: SGHAT, FQNNGV. This CDR3 comprises 12 residues. CDR3: CASSLRTPEQFF. The CDR3 region has the DNA TGTGCCAGCAGCTTACGAACCCCCGAGCAGTTCTTC.

A few counts support this clonotype. The chain carries TRBV6-5 and TRBJ1-5, with 7 bases matching TRBD1. This CDR3 has 18 amino acids. Trimming took 2 bases from V and 6 from J; bases not matched to a gene: 16. Germline V gives CDR1 MNHEY, CDR2 SVGAGI. CDR3 DNA: TGTGCCAGCAGTTACCATTCGACCGGGACAGAGGATAGTCAGCCCCAGCATTTT. Protein product: CASSYHSTGTEDSQPQHF.

There are many counts of this clonotype. The chain is built from TRBV11-3 and TRBJ2-7, with D possibly called TRBD1 or TRBD2 (5 bases each). Trimming took 4 bases from V and 0 from J, leaving 10 bases between them. Per the germline V gene, CDR1 is SGHNT and CDR2 is YENEEA. CDR3 size: 14 residues. The CDR3 region has the DNA TGTGCCAGCAGCTGGGGGAAAAGCTCCTACGAGCAGTACTTC. Protein product: CASSWGKSSYEQYF.

This clonotype was counted many times. This chain joins TRBV20-1 and TRBJ2-7; the D is unclear. Trimming took off 3 bases at V and 4 bases at J, with 7 bases between the two ends. The CDR3 spans 11 residues. The germline V gene encodes CDR1 DFQATT and CDR2 SNEGSKA (reference sequence). The CDR3 sequence is CSARYNYEQYF. The CDR3 DNA sequence: TGCAGTGCTAGGTATAATTACGAGCAGTACTTC.

This clonotype was counted a few times. The V gene is TRBV10-3, the J gene TRBJ1-2, with D perhaps TRBD1 (6 bases). Trimming took 2 bases from V and 1 from J, leaving 11 bases between them. The CDR3 has 15 amino acids. In germline, CDR1 is ENHRY, CDR2 SYGVKD. CDR3 DNA sequence: TGTGCCATCAGTGAGGGGGCAGGGGATAACTATGGCTACACCTTC. This gives the protein CAISEGAGDNYGYTF.

The chain joins TRBV6-1 to TRBJ2-2, with TRBD2 identical over 14 bases. With 6 bases clipped from V and 7 bases from J, the junction kept 7 bases outside the gene matches. CDR1 is MNHNS, CDR2 SASEGT, per germline. This CDR3 has 16 residues. The CDR3 sequence: CASRQGLAGVGGELFF. In DNA, the CDR3 is TGTGCCAGCAGACAGGGACTAGCGGGAGTCGGCGGGGAGCTGTTTTTT.

This clonotype was seen a handful of times. The chain links TRBV6-1 to TRBJ2-6; D unclear. Trimming removed 8 bases from V and 3 bases from J, with 8 bases in between. The germline CDR1 and CDR2 sequences are MNHNS and SASEGT. The CDR3 extends over 13 amino acids. CDR3: CASSFGGANVLTF. The CDR3 nucleotides read TGTGCCAGCTCTTTTGGTGGGGCCAACGTCCTGACTTTC.

The table lists this clonotype with many counts. The chain links TRBV20-1 to TRBJ2-5, with 7 nucleotides matching TRBD2. Germline trimming cut 0 bases from V and 6 bases from J; bases unmatched to any gene: 10. The CDR3 runs to 15 residues. Germline loops: CDR1 DFQATT, CDR2 SNEGSKA (reference sequence). The CDR3 region is CSARDSALAEKTQYF. CDR3 sequence (DNA): TGCAGTGCTAGAGATTCGGCTCTAGCGGAAAAGACCCAGTACTTC.

This clonotype has a count of ten or more. The gene calls are TRBV24-1 and TRBJ2-2, with TRBD1 matching 9 bases. The CDR3 is 16 amino acids. V trimming: 4 bases; J trimming: 5 bases; junction bases outside the gene matches: 7. The germline CDR1 and CDR2 sequences are KGHDR and SFDVKD. The CDR3 sequence: CATSETTGGRTGELFF. CDR3 DNA sequence: TGTGCCACCAGTGAAACGACAGGGGGACGGACCGGGGAGCTGTTTTTT.

This clonotype has ten or more counts. The J gene is TRBJ1-6, the V gene TRBV11-2, with a tentative D call TRBD1 (6 bases). The CDR3 is 17 amino acids. Germline V gene sequence: CDR1 SGHAT, CDR2 FQNNGV. V was clipped by 2 bases and J by 0 bases, with 11 bases between them. The CDR3 bases are TGTGCCAGCAGCTTAACAGGGCCGAGCTCCTATAATTCACCCCTCCACTTT. It yields the protein CASSLTGPSSYNSPLHF.

This clonotype appeared many times. J is TRBJ2-7 and V is TRBV10-3; maybe TRBD1 (7 bases). V lost 2 bases to trimming and J lost 3 bases, with 14 bases between them. This CDR3 region has 15 residues. CDR1 and CDR2 from the germline V gene are ENHRY and SYGVKD. Here the CDR3 DNA reads TGTGCCATCAGTGAGGGGGGGACAGTTGACTACGAGCAGTACTTC. Amino acid sequence: CAISEGGTVDYEQYF.

This clonotype was seen at least ten times. A read error may produce the germline difference seen at one junction end. This chain connects TRBV27 to TRBJ1-2; perhaps TRBD1 as D (5 bases). The CDR3 runs to 13 residues. Germline V CDR1 and CDR2: MNHEY, SMNVEV (reference sequence). In DNA form, the CDR3 reads TGTACCAGCAGTCCAGAGGGGAACTATGGCTACACCTTC. This encodes CTSSPEGNYGYTF.

This clonotype was found many times. This rearrangement joins TRBV12-3 or TRBV12-4 to TRBJ1-1, with 7 positions matching TRBD1. The V segment lost 3 bases and the J segment 5 bases; nucleotides outside the gene matches: 3. The CDR3 runs 13 residues. The CDR3 loop is CASSFARGTEAFF. In DNA, the CDR3 is TGTGCCAGCAGTTTTGCCAGGGGGACTGAAGCTTTCTTT.

This clonotype was seen many times. The rearrangement uses TRBV28 and TRBJ1-2; TRBD1 might be the D (6 bases). The CDR3 is 15 amino acids. CDR1 and CDR2 (germline): MDHEN, SYDVKM. Trimming removed 6 bases from V and 3 bases from J, with 17 bases in between. CDR3 nucleotide sequence: TGTGCCAGCAGCCTAGGACAGTCCGGGTACTATGGCTACACCTTC. This translates into CASSLGQSGYYGYTF.

At least ten counts were recorded for this clonotype. V is TRBV20-1 and J is TRBJ2-3, with D unclear. CDR3 size: 12 residues. Per germline, CDR1 DFQATT and CDR2 SNEGSKA (reference sequence). V was clipped by 4 bases and J by 5 bases, with 10 bases between them. The CDR3 bases are TGCAGTGCTACACGCATTCAAGATACGCAGTATTTT. Amino acid sequence: CSATRIQDTQYF.

This chain joins TRBV15 and TRBJ1-2; D ambiguous. V lost 3 bases and J 4 bases, leaving 15 bases between the germline ends. The germline V gene has CDR1 LNHNV and CDR2 YYDKDF (reference sequence). This CDR3 has 15 residues. CDR3 sequence (DNA): TGTGCCACCAGCAGCTATTTAGGGTTGGTCTATGGCTACACCTTC. Its protein product is CATSSYLGLVYGYTF.